The T cell receptor (beta chain) described here comes from a study of T cell changes during pregnancy in multiple sclerosis. Produced via immunoSEQ multiplex PCR; TCRdb's table is partial and in-frame only. The table lists 90,000 to 100,000 clones, about 92% of them singletons. This CDR3 region has 14 residues. V gave up 6 bases and J gave up 1 base; unmatched junction bases: 4. Germline V lookup: CDR1 MDHEN, CDR2 SYDVKM. This chain connects TRBV28 to TRBJ1-1, with 8 nucleotides matching TRBD1. The TCR sequence derives from a female donor with multiple sclerosis, enrolled in a pregnancy study. The material was peripheral blood, obtained in the first trimester of pregnancy. The CDR3 spells CASSNGQGNTEAFF. CDR3 nucleotide sequence: TGTGCCAGCAGCAACGGACAGGGGAACACTGAAGCTTTCTTT.